Following are 27 T cell receptor beta chains from one sample sequenced in a study of regulatory T cells in long-lasting Graves disease. Time point in this sample: newly diagnosed GD, antithyroid drugs for less than 3 months. The TCR library was prepared using RNA isolated from PBMCs. CDR3 regions were amplified by Arm-PCR using iRepertoire HTBI primers to build TCR beta libraries. TCRdb ran MiXCR on the multiplex PCR reads and lists one entry per CDR3 protein. The data show about 620,000 distinct CDR3 sequences, 16% seen once. This same sample was also taken into another study, of T cells in Graves' hyperthyroidism and ophthalmopathy.

The sample was peripheral blood mononuclear cells (PBMCs), taken at new diagnosis, from a patient treated with antithyroid drugs. These receptors all come from a woman between 25 and 40 years old with Graves disease.

The genes are TRBV14 and TRBJ2-7; TRBD1 is a possible D gene (6 bases). Germline values: CDR1 SGHDN, CDR2 FVKESK. V lost 4 bases to trimming and J lost 6 bases, with 19 bases between them. The CDR3 is made up of 15 amino acids. The CDR3 sequence: CASSRGWGREGEQYF. The CDR3 DNA reads TGTGCCAGCAGCCGGGGTTGGGGGCGCGAGGGCGAGCAGTACTTC.

This clonotype was seen only a few times. V usage is TRBV2 and J usage is TRBJ2-2, with 12 bases matching TRBD2. CDR3 length: 19 residues. J was trimmed by 7 bases and V by 7 bases; bases with no gene match: 19. The V gene's germline CDR1 is SNHLY and CDR2 FYNNEI. CDR3 amino acids: CASTKSPPLAGGRGGELFF. In DNA form, the CDR3 reads TGTGCCAGCACCAAATCTCCCCCTCTAGCGGGAGGGCGTGGCGGGGAGCTGTTTTTT.

This clonotype has only a few counts. The chain has TRBV19 and TRBJ2-2; TRBD2 aligns across 8 bases. Germline V gene sequence: CDR1 LNHDA, CDR2 SQIVND (reference sequence). With V trimmed by 1 base and J by 0 bases, 4 bases remained unmatched. This CDR3 is built from 17 residues. The CDR3 reads CASSIALAVANTGELFF. The CDR3 bases are TGTGCCAGTAGTATAGCACTAGCGGTTGCGAACACCGGGGAGCTGTTTTTT.

This chain links TRBV19 with TRBJ2-5, with TRBD2 matching 7 bases. The CDR3 runs 17 residues. Germline V lookup: CDR1 LNHDA, CDR2 SQIVND (reference sequence). Trimming took 7 bases from V and 1 from J; bases not matched to a gene: 15. CDR3 bases: TGTGCCAGTACTAAATCGAGATGGGCTAGCGGCCAAGAGACCCAGTACTTC. It codes for CASTKSRWASGQETQYF.

This clonotype was counted only a few times. CDR3 loop: CAWSGGERYNEQFF. The DNA of the CDR3 is TGTGCCTGGAGTGGAGGGGAGCGGTACAATGAGCAGTTCTTC. The chain employs TRBV30 and TRBJ2-1; D possibly matches TRBD1 or TRBD2 (5 bases each). Germline values: CDR1 GTSNPN, CDR2 SVGIG (reference sequence). The CDR3 has 14 residues. The ends were cut back, 1 base at V and 4 bases at J, with 11 bases in the middle.

The J gene is TRBJ2-7, the V gene TRBV7-9; D possibly matches TRBD1 or TRBD2 (5 bases each). The CDR3 is 15 residues long. Trimming left V 5 bases short and J 0 bases short, with 14 bases between. Germline V lookup: CDR1 SEHNR, CDR2 FQNEAQ (reference sequence). The CDR3 loop reads CASSPRDVGSYEQYF. As DNA, the CDR3 is TGTGCCAGCAGCCCTCGGGACGTAGGCTCCTACGAGCAGTACTTC.

The sample holds a few counts of this clonotype. The genes are TRBV11-1 and TRBJ2-5; TRBD1 aligns across 8 bases. The length of the CDR3 is 15 residues. The V segment lost 7 bases and the J segment 2 bases; nucleotides outside the gene matches: 9. The V gene's germline CDR1 is SGHAT and CDR2 FQDESV (reference sequence). CDR3 amino acids: CASTSGGLHQETQYF. Here the CDR3 DNA reads TGTGCCAGCACTTCAGGGGGCCTCCATCAAGAGACCCAGTACTTC.

This clonotype was recorded many times. CDR3 amino acids: CASSTRTSGPTYEQYF. The CDR3 nucleotides read TGCGCCAGCAGCACCAGGACTAGCGGGCCCACCTACGAGCAGTACTTC. J is TRBJ2-7 and V is TRBV5-1; 11 nucleotides match TRBD2. This CDR3 spans 16 amino acids. V shed 4 bases and J 2 bases; nucleotides not matched to a gene: 8. Per germline, CDR1 SGHRS and CDR2 YFSETQ. The entire variable domain, with the rest obtained from reference TRBV5-1 and TRBJ2-7, is as follows: KAGVTQTPRYLIKTRGQQVTLSCSPISGHRSVSWYQQTPGQGLQFLFEYFSETQRNKGNFPGRFSGRQFSNSRSEMNVSTLELGDSALYLCASSTRTSGPTYEQYFGPGTRLTVT.

In this sample, this clonotype turned up many times. V is TRBV27 and J is TRBJ2-7; 13 bases are a match to TRBD2. This CDR3 comprises 16 residues. The V and J ends lost 4 bases and 4 bases, in that order; junction bases with no gene match: 7. Germline-derived CDR1 and CDR2 are MNHEY and SMNVEV (reference sequence). The CDR3 DNA is TGTGCCAGCAGTTCCCCAAGGACTAGCGGGAGATACGAGCAGTACTTC. Translated, it gives CASSSPRTSGRYEQYF.

In its sample, this clonotype was seen many times. This chain uses TRBV13 with TRBJ2-1; 12 nucleotides match TRBD2. V shed 4 bases and J 8 bases; nucleotides not matched to a gene: 15. The V gene's germline CDR1 is PRHDT and CDR2 FYEKMQ (reference sequence). The length of the CDR3 is 18 residues. CDR3 DNA: TGTGCCAGCAGCTCCCGACTAGCGGGAGCTCCCGAGGGGGATGAGCAGTTCTTC. Translation: CASSSRLAGAPEGDEQFF.

The DNA for the CDR3 is TGTGCCAGCACCTCTCGGGGGGCGTCGGGCTACACCTTC. Translated: CASTSRGASGYTF. The chain links TRBV27 to TRBJ1-2; D is possibly TRBD1 (6 bases). CDR3 length: 13 residues. Germline V gene data show CDR1 as MNHEY and CDR2 as SMNVEV (reference sequence). V lost 7 bases to trimming and J lost 8 bases, with 17 bases between them.

This clonotype showed up many times. The rearrangement joins TRBV29-1 to TRBJ1-1; 7 bases map to TRBD1. The V gene end was trimmed by 4 bases and the J gene end by 1 base; junction bases not matched to a gene: 9. The CDR3 extends over 15 amino acids. Per germline, CDR1 SQVTM and CDR2 ANQGSEA. The CDR3 sequence is CSVAPEGAPNTEAFF. The CDR3 DNA follows: TGCAGCGTTGCCCCCGAGGGGGCGCCGAACACTGAAGCTTTCTTT.

V and J are TRBV4-2 and TRBJ2-7, with D perhaps matching TRBD1 or TRBD2 (5 bases each). Trimming took off 0 bases at V and 0 bases at J, with 9 bases between the two ends. Germline V lookup: CDR1 LGHNA, CDR2 YNFKEQ. This CDR3 has 15 amino acids. CDR3 protein: CASSQEPGSSYEQYF. Here the CDR3 DNA reads TGTGCCAGCAGCCAAGAACCAGGGAGCTCCTACGAGCAGTACTTC.

The rearrangement joins TRBV11-2 to TRBJ1-6; D ambiguous. CDR1 is SGHAT and CDR2 is FQNNGV in the germline V gene. Trimming left V 0 bases short and J 6 bases short, with 12 bases between. The CDR3 is 16 amino acids. In DNA, the CDR3 is TGTGCCAGCAGCTTAGAAACCCCCGGGTCTAATTCACCCCTCCACTTT. This gives the protein CASSLETPGSNSPLHF.

In this sample, this clonotype turned up many times. This rearrangement joins TRBV30 to TRBJ1-1; perhaps TRBD1 as D (5 bases). Germline lookup yields CDR1 GTSNPN and CDR2 SVGIG (reference sequence). V was pared by 5 bases and J by 1 base, with 8 bases between. This CDR3 is 12 amino acids long. The CDR3 loop reads CAWDRENTEAFF. The CDR3 DNA follows: TGTGCCTGGGACAGAGAGAACACTGAAGCTTTCTTT. Combining the CDR3 with reference TRBV30 and TRBJ1-1 gives the whole variable domain SQTIHQWPATLVQPVGSPLSLECTVEGTSNPNLYWYRQAAGRGLQLLFYSVGIGQISSEVPQNLSASRPQDRQFILSSKKLLLSDSGFYLCAWDRENTEAFFGQGTRLTVV.

This clonotype was observed many times. The CDR3, as DNA: TGTGCCTGGAACGGATTTGGGGTGACTGAAGCTTTCTTT. It is translated as CAWNGFGVTEAFF. J is TRBJ1-1 and V is TRBV30; D ambiguous. With 4 bases removed from V and 5 bases from J, the gap between germline ends came to 14 bases. The CDR3 covers 13 residues. Looked up from germline, CDR1 is GTSNPN and CDR2 is SVGIG (reference sequence).

This clonotype was seen many times. This chain uses TRBV28 with TRBJ2-1; 13 nucleotides line up with TRBD2. Germline CDR1 is MDHEN and CDR2 is SYDVKM. With 6 bases clipped from V and 7 bases from J, the junction kept 6 bases outside the gene matches. This CDR3 has 15 amino acids. CDR3 DNA: TGTGCCAGCAGGATACTAGCGGGAGGGCGAAATGAGCAGTTCTTC. It specifies CASRILAGGRNEQFF.

The CDR3 here is CASSLPSRSTDTQYF. The CDR3 DNA is TGTGCCAGCAGCTTACCCAGCAGAAGCACAGATACGCAGTATTTT. This sequence joins TRBV7-9 and TRBJ2-3; D is uncertain. Germline loops: CDR1 SEHNR, CDR2 FQNEAQ (reference sequence). The CDR3 runs to 15 residues. Trimming removed 2 bases at V and 0 bases at J, with 9 bases between.

This clonotype was detected many times. V is TRBV7-2 and J is TRBJ1-2; D perhaps matches TRBD1 (5 bases). Germline V lookup: CDR1 SGHTA, CDR2 FQGNSA. The germline V and J ends were trimmed by 1 base and 4 bases, with 16 bases remaining between them. The CDR3 consists of 16 residues. CDR3 DNA: TGTGCCAGCAGCTTAGAGGATTGGGGCCCTCCCTATGGCTACACCTTC. It codes for CASSLEDWGPPYGYTF.

This rearrangement joins TRBV2 to TRBJ2-2; 15 bases agree with TRBD2. Germline CDR1 reads SNHLY; CDR2 reads FYNNEI. The CDR3 consists of 14 residues. V lost 9 bases and J lost 5; bases outside the gene matches: 1. The CDR3 nucleotides read TGTGCCAGAGGACTAGCGGGAGGGACCGGGGAGCTGTTTTTT. Amino acids: CARGLAGGTGELFF.

To note about this clonotype: Relative to the germline gene, one junction end is altered; a read error may explain this. The chain combines TRBV13 with TRBJ1-1, with unresolved D. The CDR3 has 16 amino acids. Germline V gene sequence: CDR1 PRHDT, CDR2 FYEKMQ (reference sequence). The CDR3 DNA is TGTGCCAGCAGCTCAAGCCGACACGGTGGGAACACTGGAGCTTTCTTT. Protein product: CASSSSRHGGNTGAFF.

This clonotype was seen repeatedly, ten times or more. As DNA, the CDR3 is TGCGCCAGCAGCACGGTCGCCAGCTCCTACAATGAGCAGTTCTTC. It yields the protein CASSTVASSYNEQFF. This chain connects TRBV5-1 to TRBJ2-1, with D unclear. V was cut by 4 bases and J by 0 bases, with 11 bases left in between. The CDR3 spans 15 residues. From germline, CDR1 is SGHRS and CDR2 YFSETQ.

This clonotype was detected many times. V is TRBV19 and J is TRBJ2-7; 9 bases fit TRBD2. Germline V CDR1 and CDR2: LNHDA, SQIVND (reference sequence). The CDR3 contains 17 residues. The J segment lost 0 bases and the V segment lost 3 bases, leaving 9 bases of the junction unmatched. The CDR3 nucleotides are TGTGCCAGTAGTATTCAAGGGACTAGCTGGAGCTCCTACGAGCAGTACTTC. Amino acids: CASSIQGTSWSSYEQYF.

This clonotype was counted ten times or more. The rearrangement uses TRBV28 and TRBJ1-4; no definite D call. This CDR3 has 12 residues. Germline V gives CDR1 MDHEN, CDR2 SYDVKM. V lost 7 bases, J lost 8 bases, and 11 bases lay in between. This chain's CDR3 is CASNHFREKLFF. CDR3 DNA: TGTGCCAGCAATCACTTTCGGGAAAAACTGTTTTTT.

The V and J genes are TRBV12-3 or TRBV12-4 and TRBJ1-1; D may be TRBD1 (6 bases). V was cut by 3 bases and J by 3 bases, with 14 bases left in between. The CDR3 spans 15 residues. Here the CDR3 reads CASSFLGGQDTEAFF. The CDR3 nucleotides read TGTGCCAGCAGTTTTTTGGGGGGCCAGGACACTGAAGCTTTCTTT.

The sample holds a few counts of this clonotype. The chain recombines TRBV3-1 with TRBJ2-7; TRBD1 agrees at 7 bases. The germline CDR1 and CDR2 sequences are LGHDT and YNNKEL (reference sequence). The CDR3 totals 15 residues. J gave up 3 bases and V 5 bases, and 10 bases lay outside the gene matches. CDR3 amino acids: CASSSTKTGYYEQYF. CDR3 in DNA: TGTGCCAGCAGCTCCACTAAGACAGGGTACTACGAGCAGTACTTC.

About this clonotype: This CDR3 is missing its conserved last phenylalanine or tryptophan, likely due to a read error. V is TRBV29-1 and J is TRBJ1-4, with D possibly matching TRBD1 (5 bases). V shed 7 bases and J shed 3 bases, with 21 bases lying between them. The germline gives CDR1 SQVTM, CDR2 ANQGSEA. CDR3 length: 16 amino acids. The CDR3 is CSARGSGLGSNEKLFS. Written as DNA, the CDR3 is TGCAGCGCAAGGGGATCGGGGTTAGGTTCTAATGAAAAACTGTTTTCT.